This entry is about one TCR beta chain. The data originate from a study of CD8 T cells in Susac syndrome. The CDR3 consists of 12 residues. The V and J ends lost 4 bases and 8 bases respectively, with 15 bases between them. Germline V gene data show CDR1 as SQVTM and CDR2 as ANQGSEA. Negative isolation was used for CD8+ and CD4+ T cells, and FACS enrichment was applied to TEMRA cells. An input of about 0.45 to 1 ug of RNA was subjected to reverse transcription using random hexamers. TCRdb ran MiXCR on the immunoSEQ multiplex PCR reads and lists one entry per CDR3 protein. Of about 150,000 distinct CDR3 sequences detected, 85% to 95% appear once; the ten largest clones hold about 0.11%.

The chain employs TRBV29-1 and TRBJ2-7; D perhaps matches TRBD2 (5 bases). Sequenced material: CD4+ T cells from PBMCs. This TCR was recovered from a human donor with multiple sclerosis. CDR3 bases: TGCAGCGTTGGGACGTATGGGGAGAAGCAGTACTTC. Amino acid sequence: CSVGTYGEKQYF.